This entry lists 4 T cell receptor beta chains sequenced from one sample in a study of blood T cell repertoires in COVID-19. The data were produced by immunoSEQ multiplex PCR, yet TCRdb's version contains in-frame clones alone and is incomplete. The sample lists around 60,000 clones, 65% to 90% occurring once. The sample taken for sequencing was peripheral blood. The source is a man between 50 and 59 years old with COVID-19, enrolled during active disease.

This clone has just one count. The chain carries TRBV27 and TRBJ1-1; no clear D gene. Germline CDR1 is MNHEY and CDR2 is SMNVEV (reference sequence). The V and J ends lost 2 bases and 11 bases respectively, with 15 bases between them. This CDR3 region has 13 residues. CDR3 sequence reads: CASSLDGERLAFF. Here the CDR3 DNA reads TGTGCCAGCAGTTTAGACGGAGAACGGTTGGCTTTCTTT.

V gene TRBV28 combines with J gene TRBJ1-5; D is possibly TRBD1 (5 bases). The CDR3 runs to 15 residues. Trimming removed 3 bases from V and 2 bases from J, with 11 bases in between. The germline CDR1 and CDR2 sequences are MDHEN and SYDVKM. The DNA for the CDR3 is TGTGCCAGCAGTTTCTCAGGGATTGGCAATCAGCCCCAGCATTTT. It encodes CASSFSGIGNQPQHF.

The J gene is TRBJ1-1, the V gene TRBV5-1; no clear D gene. The CDR3 consists of 16 residues. The V gene's germline CDR1 is SGHRS and CDR2 YFSETQ. V lost 0 bases and J lost 0, with 12 bases in between. The CDR3 spells CASSLVQPKMNTEAFF. The CDR3 DNA reads TGCGCCAGCAGCTTGGTACAGCCGAAAATGAACACTGAAGCTTTCTTT. Together with reference TRBV5-1 and TRBJ1-1, the CDR3 gives the full variable domain: KAGVTQTPRYLIKTRGQQVTLSCSPISGHRSVSWYQQTPGQGLQFLFEYFSETQRNKGNFPGRFSGRQFSNSRSEMNVSTLELGDSALYLCASSLVQPKMNTEAFFGQGTRLTVV.

This clone was detected once. The CDR3 loop reads CASSLDRDQPQHF. In DNA, the CDR3 is TGTGCCAGCAGCTTGGACAGGGATCAGCCCCAGCATTTT. The genes are TRBV7-2 and TRBJ1-5; 8 positions match TRBD1. The V gene's germline CDR1 is SGHTA and CDR2 FQGNSA. V dropped 3 bases and J dropped 5; count of bases not matched to a gene: 0. CDR3 length: 13 amino acids.